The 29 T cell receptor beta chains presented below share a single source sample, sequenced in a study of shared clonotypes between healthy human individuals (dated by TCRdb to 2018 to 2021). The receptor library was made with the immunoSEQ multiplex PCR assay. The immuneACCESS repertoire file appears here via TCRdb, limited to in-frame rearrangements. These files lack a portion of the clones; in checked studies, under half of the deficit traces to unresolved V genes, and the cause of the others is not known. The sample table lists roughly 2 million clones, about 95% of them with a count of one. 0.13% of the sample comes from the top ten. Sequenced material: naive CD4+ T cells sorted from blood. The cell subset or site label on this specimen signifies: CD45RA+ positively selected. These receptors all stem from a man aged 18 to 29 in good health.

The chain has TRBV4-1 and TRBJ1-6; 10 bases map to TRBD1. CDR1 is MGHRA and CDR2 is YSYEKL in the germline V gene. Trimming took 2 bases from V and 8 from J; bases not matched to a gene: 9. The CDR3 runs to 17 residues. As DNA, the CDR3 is TGCGCCAGCAGCCAACACCCACCGGGACAGGGGTATTCACCCCTCCACTTT. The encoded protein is CASSQHPPGQGYSPLHF.

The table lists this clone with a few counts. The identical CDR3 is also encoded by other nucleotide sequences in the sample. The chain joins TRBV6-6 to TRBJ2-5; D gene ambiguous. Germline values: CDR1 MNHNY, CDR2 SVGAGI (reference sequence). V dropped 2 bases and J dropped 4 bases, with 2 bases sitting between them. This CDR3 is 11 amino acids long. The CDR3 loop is CASSYLETQYF. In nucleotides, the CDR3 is TGTGCCAGCAGTTACCTAGAGACCCAGTACTTC.

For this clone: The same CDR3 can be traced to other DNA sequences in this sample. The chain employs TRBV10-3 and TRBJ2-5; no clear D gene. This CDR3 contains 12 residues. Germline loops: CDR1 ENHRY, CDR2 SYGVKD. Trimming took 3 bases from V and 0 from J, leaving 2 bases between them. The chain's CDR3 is CAISEYQETQYF. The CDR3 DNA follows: TGTGCCATCAGTGAATACCAAGAGACCCAGTACTTC.

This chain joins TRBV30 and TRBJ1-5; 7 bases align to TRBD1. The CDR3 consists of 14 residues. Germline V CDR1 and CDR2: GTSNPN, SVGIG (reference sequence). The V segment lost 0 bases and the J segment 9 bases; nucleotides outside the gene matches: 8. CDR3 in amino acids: CAWSVKGQRTPQHF. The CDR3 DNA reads TGTGCCTGGAGTGTAAAGGGACAGAGGACGCCCCAGCATTTT.

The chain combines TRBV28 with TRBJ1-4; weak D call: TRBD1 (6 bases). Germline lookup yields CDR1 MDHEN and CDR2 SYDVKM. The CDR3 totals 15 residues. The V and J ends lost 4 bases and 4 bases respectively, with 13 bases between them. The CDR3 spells CASSSFSRGNEKLFF. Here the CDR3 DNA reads TGTGCCAGCAGTTCCTTTAGCAGGGGTAATGAAAAACTGTTTTTT.

The CDR3 reads CASSLDGLSSYEQYF. The CDR3 DNA reads TGTGCCAGCTCCCTGGACGGGTTAAGCTCCTACGAGCAGTACTTC. The chain carries TRBV7-8 and TRBJ2-7; no clear D gene. Germline CDR1 and CDR2: SGHVS and FQNEAQ. Trimming took 8 bases from V and 0 from J, leaving 17 bases between them. CDR3 length: 15 residues.

DNA of the CDR3: TGTGCCAGCAGCCCTTCGGGACAGCCGAACACTGAAGCTTTCTTT. Translated, it gives CASSPSGQPNTEAFF. The chain uses TRBV9 and TRBJ1-1; 7 nucleotides line up with TRBD1. The CDR3 consists of 15 residues. Germline CDR1 and CDR2: SGDLS and YYNGEE. Losses at the gene ends were 4 bases for V and 1 base for J; bases not matched to a gene: 7.

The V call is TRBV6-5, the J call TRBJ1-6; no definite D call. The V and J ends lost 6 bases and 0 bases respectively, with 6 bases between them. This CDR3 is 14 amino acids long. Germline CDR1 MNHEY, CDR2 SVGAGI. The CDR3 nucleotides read TGTGCCAGCAGGCTGAACTCCTATAATTCACCCCTCCACTTT. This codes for CASRLNSYNSPLHF.

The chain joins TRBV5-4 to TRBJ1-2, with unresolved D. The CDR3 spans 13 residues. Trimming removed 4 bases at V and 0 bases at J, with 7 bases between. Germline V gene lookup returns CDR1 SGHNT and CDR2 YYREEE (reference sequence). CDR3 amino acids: CASSSSANYGYTF. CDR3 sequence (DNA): TGTGCCAGCAGCAGTAGCGCTAACTATGGCTACACCTTC.

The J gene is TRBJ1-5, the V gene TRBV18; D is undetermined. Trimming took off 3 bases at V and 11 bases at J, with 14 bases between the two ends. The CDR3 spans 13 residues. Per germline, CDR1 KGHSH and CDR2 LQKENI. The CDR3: CASSPFNTDAQHF. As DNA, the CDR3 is TGTGCCAGCTCACCCTTCAACACGGACGCCCAGCATTTT.

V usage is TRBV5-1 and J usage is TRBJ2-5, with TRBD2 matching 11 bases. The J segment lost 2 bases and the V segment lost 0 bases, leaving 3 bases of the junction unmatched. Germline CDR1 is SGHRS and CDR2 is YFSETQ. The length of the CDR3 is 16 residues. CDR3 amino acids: CASSLALAGVQETQYF. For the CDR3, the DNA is TGCGCCAGCAGCTTGGCACTAGCGGGAGTACAAGAGACCCAGTACTTC.

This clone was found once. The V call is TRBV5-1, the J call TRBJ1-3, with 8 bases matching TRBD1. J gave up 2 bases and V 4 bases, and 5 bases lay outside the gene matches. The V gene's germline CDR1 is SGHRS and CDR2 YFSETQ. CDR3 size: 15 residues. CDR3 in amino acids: CASSVTQGAGNTIYF. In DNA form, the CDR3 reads TGCGCCAGCAGCGTCACACAGGGGGCTGGAAACACCATATATTTT.

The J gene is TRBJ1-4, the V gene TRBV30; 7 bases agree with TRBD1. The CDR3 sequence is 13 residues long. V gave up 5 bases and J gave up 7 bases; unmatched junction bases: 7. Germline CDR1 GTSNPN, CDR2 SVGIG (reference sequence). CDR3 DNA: TGTGCCTGGGAGACAGGGCGTGGTGAAAAACTGTTTTTT. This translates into CAWETGRGEKLFF.

CDR3 residues: CASSARGSAGGEQFF. The CDR3 DNA is TGTGCCAGCAGCGCCCGTGGCAGCGCGGGGGGTGAGCAGTTCTTC. The V and J genes are TRBV9 and TRBJ2-1; 8 nucleotides line up with TRBD2. This CDR3 is 15 amino acids long. V lost 3 bases to trimming and J lost 9 bases; unmatched junction nucleotides: 11. CDR1 is SGDLS, CDR2 YYNGEE, per germline.

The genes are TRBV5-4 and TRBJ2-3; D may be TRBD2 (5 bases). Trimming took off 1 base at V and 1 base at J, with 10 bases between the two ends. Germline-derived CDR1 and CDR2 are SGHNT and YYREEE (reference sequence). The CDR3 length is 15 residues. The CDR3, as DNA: TGTGCCAGCAGCTTGAAGGGTAGCGGCACAGATACGCAGTATTTT. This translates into CASSLKGSGTDTQYF.

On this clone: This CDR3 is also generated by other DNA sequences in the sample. CDR3 nucleotide sequence: TGTGCCAGCAGTTACTCGGCGGGCCCTTACGAGCAGTACTTC. It is translated as CASSYSAGPYEQYF. The chain links TRBV6-6 to TRBJ2-7, with a tentative D call TRBD2 (5 bases). The ends were cut back, 0 bases at V and 4 bases at J, with 10 bases in the middle. CDR3 length: 14 amino acids. Germline CDR1 is MNHNY and CDR2 is SVGAGI (reference sequence).

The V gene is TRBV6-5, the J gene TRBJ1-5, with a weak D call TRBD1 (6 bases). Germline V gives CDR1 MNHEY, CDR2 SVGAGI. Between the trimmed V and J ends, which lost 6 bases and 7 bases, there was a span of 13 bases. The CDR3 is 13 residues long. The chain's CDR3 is CASREIQGQPQHF. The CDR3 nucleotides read TGTGCCAGCAGAGAAATTCAGGGGCAGCCCCAGCATTTT.

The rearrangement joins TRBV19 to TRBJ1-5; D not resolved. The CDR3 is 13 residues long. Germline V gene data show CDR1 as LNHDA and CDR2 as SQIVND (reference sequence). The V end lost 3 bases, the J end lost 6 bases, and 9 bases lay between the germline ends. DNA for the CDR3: TGTGCCAGTAGTATTGAGGGTGTTCAGCCCCAGCATTTT. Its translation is CASSIEGVQPQHF.

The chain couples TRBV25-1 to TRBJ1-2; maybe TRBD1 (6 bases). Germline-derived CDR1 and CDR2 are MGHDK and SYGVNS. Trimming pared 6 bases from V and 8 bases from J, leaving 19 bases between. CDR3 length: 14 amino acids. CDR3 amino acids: CASSPTGGAGGYTF. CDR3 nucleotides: TGTGCCAGCAGCCCGACGGGGGGCGCAGGGGGCTACACCTTC.

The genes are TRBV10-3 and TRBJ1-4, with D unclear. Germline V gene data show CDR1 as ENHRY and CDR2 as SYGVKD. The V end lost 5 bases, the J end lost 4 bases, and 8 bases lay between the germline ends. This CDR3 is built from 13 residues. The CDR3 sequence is CAISSTSNEKLFF. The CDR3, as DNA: TGTGCCATCAGTTCGACAAGTAATGAAAAACTGTTTTTT.

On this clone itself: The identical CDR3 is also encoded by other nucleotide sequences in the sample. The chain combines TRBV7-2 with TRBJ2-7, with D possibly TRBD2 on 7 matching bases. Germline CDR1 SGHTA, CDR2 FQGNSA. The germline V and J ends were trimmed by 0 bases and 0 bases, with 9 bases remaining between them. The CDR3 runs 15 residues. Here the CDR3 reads CASSLAGGASYEQYF. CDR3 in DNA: TGTGCCAGCAGCTTAGCGGGGGGGGCCTCCTACGAGCAGTACTTC.

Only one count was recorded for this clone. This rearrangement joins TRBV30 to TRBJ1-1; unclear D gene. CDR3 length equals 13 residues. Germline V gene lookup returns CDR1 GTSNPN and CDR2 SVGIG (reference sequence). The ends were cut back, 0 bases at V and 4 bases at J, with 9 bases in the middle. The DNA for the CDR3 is TGTGCCTGGAGTGTACAAGTGGTCACTGAAGCTTTCTTT. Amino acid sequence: CAWSVQVVTEAFF.

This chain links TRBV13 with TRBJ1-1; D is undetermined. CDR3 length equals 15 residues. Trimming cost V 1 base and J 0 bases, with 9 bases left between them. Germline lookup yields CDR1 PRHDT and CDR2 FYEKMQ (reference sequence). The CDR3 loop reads CASSLASAMNTEAFF. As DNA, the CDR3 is TGTGCCAGCAGCTTAGCATCTGCGATGAACACTGAAGCTTTCTTT.

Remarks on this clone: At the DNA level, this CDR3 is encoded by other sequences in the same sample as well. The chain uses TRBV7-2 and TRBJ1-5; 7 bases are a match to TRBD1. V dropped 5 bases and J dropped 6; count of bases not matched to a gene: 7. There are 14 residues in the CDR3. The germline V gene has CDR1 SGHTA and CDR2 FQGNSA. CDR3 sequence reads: CASSLRQGGQPQHF. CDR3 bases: TGTGCCAGCAGCCTACGACAGGGTGGTCAGCCCCAGCATTTT.

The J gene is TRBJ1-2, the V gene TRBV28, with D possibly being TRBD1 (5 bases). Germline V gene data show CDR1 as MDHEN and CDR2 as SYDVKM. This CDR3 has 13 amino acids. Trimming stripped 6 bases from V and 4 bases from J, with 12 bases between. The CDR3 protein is CASSPRTPYGYTF. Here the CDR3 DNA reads TGTGCCAGCAGCCCCAGGACACCCTATGGCTACACCTTC.

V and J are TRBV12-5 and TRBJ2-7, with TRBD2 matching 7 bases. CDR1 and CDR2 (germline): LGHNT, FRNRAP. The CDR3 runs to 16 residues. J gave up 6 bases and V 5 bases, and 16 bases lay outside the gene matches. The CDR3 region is CASGLPGGWRIREQYF. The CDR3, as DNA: TGTGCTAGTGGTCTACCCGGGGGGTGGCGGATTCGCGAGCAGTACTTC.

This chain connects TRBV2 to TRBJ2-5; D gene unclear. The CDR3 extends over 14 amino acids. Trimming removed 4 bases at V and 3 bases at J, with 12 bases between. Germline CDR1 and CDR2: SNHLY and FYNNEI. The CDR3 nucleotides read TGTGCCAGCAGTGGCGTCAGCACCAAAGAGACCCAGTACTTC. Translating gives CASSGVSTKETQYF.

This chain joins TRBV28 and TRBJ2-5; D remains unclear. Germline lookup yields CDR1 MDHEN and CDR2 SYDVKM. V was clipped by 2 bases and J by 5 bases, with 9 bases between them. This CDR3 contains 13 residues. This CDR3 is CASSLVLRETQYF. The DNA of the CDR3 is TGTGCCAGCAGTTTAGTCCTTCGGGAGACCCAGTACTTC.

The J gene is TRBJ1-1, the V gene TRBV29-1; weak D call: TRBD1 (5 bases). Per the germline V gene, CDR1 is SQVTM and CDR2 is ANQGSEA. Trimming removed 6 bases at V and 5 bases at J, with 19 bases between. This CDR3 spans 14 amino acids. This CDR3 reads CSVDYTGGGTEAFF. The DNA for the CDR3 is TGCAGCGTCGATTATACCGGGGGAGGAACTGAAGCTTTCTTT. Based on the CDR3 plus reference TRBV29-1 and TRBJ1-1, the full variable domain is SAVISQKPSRDICQRGTSLTIQCQVDSQVTMMFWYRQQPGQSLTLIATANQGSEATYESGFVIDKFPISRPNLTFSTLTVSNMSPEDSSIYLCSVDYTGGGTEAFFGQGTRLTVV.